The 3 T cell receptor beta chains below were found in one sample sequenced in a study of molecular identifiers for immune sequencing clone quantification. Each CDR3 protein gets one entry after TCRdb re-called the PCR reads with MiXCR. This table holds roughly 97,000 distinct CDR3 sequences, roughly a quarter found once. The sample was naive CD8+ T cells from blood, with Jurkat cell RNA spiked in. Subset in this sample: FACS-sorted CD8+CD4-CCR7+CD45RA+ naive T cells. The source is a human donor in good health. Some libraries in this study had Jurkat cell RNA spiked in.

This clonotype was counted ten times or more. The V call is TRBV25-1, the J call TRBJ1-2; a possible D gene is TRBD1 (5 bases). This CDR3 is built from 16 residues. The V gene's germline CDR1 is MGHDK and CDR2 SYGVNS. Trimming left V 3 bases short and J 2 bases short, with 16 bases between. In nucleotides, the CDR3 is TGTGCCAGCAGTGAGCCCCGGGCAGGGCCCAACTATGGCTACACCTTC. Amino acid sequence: CASSEPRAGPNYGYTF.

This clonotype was seen a handful of times. The chain links TRBV7-9 to TRBJ1-4, with D hard to call. V was clipped by 6 bases and J by 6 bases, with 11 bases between them. The CDR3 is 13 residues long. Germline CDR1 reads SEHNR; CDR2 reads FQNEAQ (reference sequence). CDR3 region: CASRGSGDEKLFF. In DNA, the CDR3 is TGTGCCAGCAGGGGGAGCGGGGATGAAAAACTGTTTTTT.

This clonotype was detected ten times or more. The gene calls are TRBV30 and TRBJ2-5; tentatively, D is TRBD2 (6 bases). The CDR3 sequence is 15 residues long. V lost 0 bases and J lost 0, with 11 bases in between. Germline V CDR1 and CDR2: GTSNPN, SVGIG (reference sequence). The chain's CDR3 is CAWSVLGGNQETQYF. CDR3 DNA sequence: TGTGCCTGGAGTGTACTAGGCGGGAACCAAGAGACCCAGTACTTC.